What follows is one T cell receptor (beta chain) and its context. This CDR3 has 15 amino acids. CDR1 and CDR2 from the germline V gene are MNHNS and SASEGT. V was pared by 5 bases and J by 0 bases, with 6 bases of the junction left unmatched. The data were taken from a study of identical twins. TCRdb reanalysed the 5' RACE reads using MiXCR and keeps one entry per CDR3 protein. The sample records around 300,000 distinct CDR3 sequences, approximately 8.5% being singletons. The data were also submitted as part of a second study, on yellow fever vaccine responses in identical twins.

Sequences were obtained from memory (CD45RO+) T cells sorted from blood. This rearrangement joins TRBV6-1 to TRBJ2-5, with 7 bases aligning to TRBD1. The TCR sequence derives from a woman between 18 and 29 years old in good health. The CDR3 is CASSLTGQYQETQYF. The CDR3 DNA sequence: TGTGCCAGCAGTCTCACGGGACAGTACCAAGAGACCCAGTACTTC.